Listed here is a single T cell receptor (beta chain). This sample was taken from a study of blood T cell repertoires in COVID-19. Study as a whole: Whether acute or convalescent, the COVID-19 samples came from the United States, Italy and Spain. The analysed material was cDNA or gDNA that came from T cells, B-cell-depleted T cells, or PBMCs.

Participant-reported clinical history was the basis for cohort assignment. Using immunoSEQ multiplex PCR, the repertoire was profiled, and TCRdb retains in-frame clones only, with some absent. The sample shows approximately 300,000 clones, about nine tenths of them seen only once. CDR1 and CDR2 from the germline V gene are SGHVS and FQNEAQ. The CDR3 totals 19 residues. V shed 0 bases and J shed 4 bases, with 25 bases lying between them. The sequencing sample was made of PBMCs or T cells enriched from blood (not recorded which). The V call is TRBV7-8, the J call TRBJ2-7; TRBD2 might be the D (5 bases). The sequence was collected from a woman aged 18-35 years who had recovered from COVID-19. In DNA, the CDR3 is TGTGCCAGCAGCTTAGCGCGGGCTCTGACTGAGGGTCCCAAATACGAGCAGTACTTC. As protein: CASSLARALTEGPKYEQYF.